A selection of T cell receptor beta chains follows, all from one sample in a study of human T cells and chemical hapten exposure. A single record per CDR3 protein comes from TCRdb applying MiXCR to the RACE reads. Here the sample spans about 54,000 distinct CDR3 sequences, 8.5% to 10% being singletons. Sequenced here: whole blood, sampled in connection with sensitization to the hapten diphenylcyclopropenone (DPC). Source of these receptors: a woman aged 50 to 60 with alopecia areata. Some clones in this sample may be carry-over from other donors' samples. Both conserved end residues are trimmed from each CDR3. Size is stated for part of the rows, as once, few or many counts, or as a class when the clone is expanded.

v_gene: TRBV18
j_gene: TRBJ1-1
abundance: many
CDR3aa: ASSPPGAHSNTEAF

v_gene: TRBV29-1
j_gene: TRBJ1-1
abundance: NA
CDR3aa: SVKNSGGKNTEAF

v_gene: TRBV7-9
j_gene: TRBJ1-1
abundance: few
CDR3aa: ASRTLPGQGAGAF

v_gene: TRBV5-1
j_gene: TRBJ1-2
abundance: many
CDR3aa: ASSLGNTGSYGYGYT

v_gene: TRBV14
j_gene: TRBJ2-2
abundance: NA
CDR3aa: ASSRVNTGELF

v_gene: TRBV6-5
j_gene: TRBJ2-3
abundance: NA
CDR3aa: ASSPLSADTQY

v_gene: TRBV6-5
j_gene: TRBJ2-1
abundance: many
CDR3aa: AATPTRGVGEQF

v_gene: TRBV6-2/TRBV6-3
j_gene: TRBJ2-1
abundance: many
CDR3aa: ASRLHVNEQF

v_gene: TRBV6-2/TRBV6-3
j_gene: TRBJ2-7
abundance: many
CDR3aa: ASSGTAYEQY

v_gene: TRBV6-6
j_gene: TRBJ1-5
abundance: many
CDR3aa: ASSRFGGYSNQPQH

v_gene: TRBV2
j_gene: TRBJ2-7
abundance: NA
CDR3aa: ASSGTGGEYEQY

v_gene: TRBV7-6
j_gene: TRBJ2-5
abundance: NA
CDR3aa: ASSLGQGAQETQY